This entry lists 24 T cell receptor beta chains sequenced from one sample in a study of human T cells and chemical hapten exposure (dated by TCRdb to 2020 to 2022). Library preparation employed RACE. Instrument used: NextSeq 500. The raw public data were reprocessed by TCRdb itself: fastp quality trimming at Q25, MiXCR clonotype calling, in-frame beta chains only. Each record represents a unique CDR3 protein, reported with the most common genes and DNA among its rows. Present in this sample are around 330,000 distinct CDR3 sequences, 4.5% to 7% of which were seen just once. Roughly 8.2% of the sample is in the top ten clones. The sample's time point label, in plain terms: pre-sensitization, week 0. The sample's treatment or condition, from its label and the paper: therapeutic diphenylcyclopropenone sensitization with weekly scalp DPC. The specimen comprised whole blood, sampled in connection with sensitization to the hapten diphenylcyclopropenone (DPC). All receptors come from a woman between 18 and 29 years old with alopecia areata. Some clones in this sample may be carry-over from other donors' samples.

The CDR3 sequence: CAISGGLEKLFF. The DNA of the CDR3 is TGTGCCATCAGCGGCGGTTTAGAAAAACTGTTTTTT. The chain is built from TRBV6-1 and TRBJ1-4; D not certain. Trimming took 10 bases from V and 8 from J, leaving 14 bases between them. The CDR3 has 12 residues. CDR1 and CDR2 from the germline V gene are MNHNS and SASEGT.

In this sample, this clonotype turned up a few times. DNA for the CDR3: TGTGCCACCAGTGCCTCCGGGACAGAAGCTTTCTTT. This codes for CATSASGTEAFF. The rearrangement uses TRBV24-1 and TRBJ1-1, with D perhaps matching TRBD1 (6 bases). The CDR3 is 12 amino acids. Germline V gene data show CDR1 as KGHDR and CDR2 as SFDVKD. Trimming cost V 5 bases and J 8 bases, with 11 bases left between them.

V usage is TRBV10-3 and J usage is TRBJ2-7; 9 nucleotides line up with TRBD2. The ends lost 5 bases at V and 3 bases at J; junction bases unmatched: 8. This CDR3 is 15 amino acids long. Germline V lookup: CDR1 ENHRY, CDR2 SYGVKD. The DNA of the CDR3 is TGTGCCATCAGTCGCGCCGGGACTAGCATCTACGAGCAGTACTTC. Translated: CAISRAGTSIYEQYF.

There are a few counts of this clonotype. This chain joins TRBV12-3 or TRBV12-4 and TRBJ2-7, with D possibly matching TRBD1 (6 bases). V gave up 6 bases and J gave up 1 base, with 13 bases separating them. The CDR3 length is 14 residues. The CDR3: CASRPSQGSYEQYF. The CDR3 coding sequence is TGTGCCAGCAGGCCGTCACAGGGATCCTACGAGCAGTACTTC.

The sample holds a few counts of this clonotype. This sequence joins TRBV19 and TRBJ1-5; unclear D gene. This CDR3 is 12 amino acids long. Trimming cost V 3 bases and J 10 bases, with 10 bases left between them. Per the germline V gene, CDR1 is LNHDA and CDR2 is SQIVND (reference sequence). In DNA, the CDR3 is TGTGCCAGTAGTATTAGGGCTCAACCCCAGCATTTT. It specifies CASSIRAQPQHF.

This clonotype has just a few counts. The J gene is TRBJ2-2, the V gene TRBV29-1; TRBD1 might be the D (5 bases). V lost 6 bases, J lost 0 bases, and 11 bases lay in between. The CDR3 is 14 residues long. Germline CDR1 and CDR2: SQVTM and ANQGSEA. The CDR3 sequence is CSVGALTNTGELFF. As DNA, the CDR3 is TGCAGCGTAGGGGCACTAACGAACACCGGGGAGCTGTTTTTT.

Comments on this clonotype: Possible read error: a much larger clone is one base away. This chain joins TRBV20-1 and TRBJ1-1; no reliable D call. This CDR3 has 14 amino acids. V shed 1 base and J shed 1 base, with 10 bases lying between them. The V gene's germline CDR1 is DFQATT and CDR2 SNEGSKA (reference sequence). In DNA form, the CDR3 reads TGCAGTGCTAGAGTTGGGTTGAAGAACACTGAAGCTTTCTTT. Protein sequence: CSARVGLKNTEAFF.

This clonotype was found a few times. The gene calls are TRBV5-1 and TRBJ1-1, with a tentative D call TRBD1 (6 bases). V lost 5 bases and J lost 0, with 11 bases in between. The CDR3 covers 14 residues. CDR1 and CDR2 from the germline V gene are SGHRS and YFSETQ. The CDR3: CASRNRDMNTEAFF. CDR3 nucleotide sequence: TGCGCCAGCAGAAACAGGGACATGAACACTGAAGCTTTCTTT.

This clonotype was detected only a few times. CDR3 amino acids: CASSEREGSQYF. The CDR3 DNA is TGTGCCAGCAGTGAACGGGAGGGTAGCCAGTACTTC. The chain recombines TRBV2 with TRBJ2-5; TRBD2 matches at 8 bases. This CDR3 is built from 12 residues. Germline V gives CDR1 SNHLY, CDR2 FYNNEI. V lost 2 bases and J lost 10; bases outside the gene matches: 3.

This clonotype was recorded many times. The chain recombines TRBV7-2 with TRBJ2-3; no firm D call. Trimming pared 1 base from V and 0 bases from J, leaving 8 bases between. The CDR3 consists of 15 residues. Germline V gene sequence: CDR1 SGHTA, CDR2 FQGNSA. CDR3 DNA sequence: TGTGCCAGCAGCTTAGGTGGCCAGAGCACAGATACGCAGTATTTT. Translated: CASSLGGQSTDTQYF.

J is TRBJ2-7 and V is TRBV7-2, with D possibly called TRBD1 or TRBD2 (5 bases each). V lost 3 bases and J lost 5, with 17 bases in between. Germline V gene data show CDR1 as SGHTA and CDR2 as FQGNSA. The CDR3 totals 15 residues. The CDR3 region has the DNA TGTGCCAGCAGCTTGGGGCATCCGGGAATAAACGAGCAGTACTTC. The encoded protein is CASSLGHPGINEQYF.

In this sample, this clonotype turned up many times. This chain links TRBV5-5 with TRBJ2-2; no clear D gene. Germline CDR1 reads SGHKS; CDR2 reads YYEKEE (reference sequence). The V and J ends lost 3 bases and 0 bases respectively, with 3 bases between them. This CDR3 has 13 residues. The CDR3 protein is CASSYANTGELFF. As DNA, the CDR3 is TGTGCCAGCAGCTACGCGAACACCGGGGAGCTGTTTTTT.

For this clonotype: A much bigger clone sits one base away, suggesting this may be a read error. This chain links TRBV6-5 with TRBJ1-1, with D possibly TRBD1 on 6 matching bases. CDR1 and CDR2 (germline): MNHEY, SVGAGI. Between the trimmed V and J ends, which lost 0 bases and 6 bases, there was a span of 14 bases. The CDR3 has 15 amino acids. CDR3 residues: CASSYSRTAGSEAFF. In nucleotides, the CDR3 is TGTGCCAGCAGTTACTCGAGGACAGCGGGATCTGAAGCTTTCTTT.

This chain uses TRBV12-3 or TRBV12-4 with TRBJ1-5; no definite D call. This CDR3 has 17 amino acids. V lost 2 bases and J 7 bases, leaving 21 bases between the germline ends. The CDR3 nucleotides read TGTGCCAGCAGTTTAAGAGGTCATTGGGGTTTTCGGCAGCCCCAGCATTTT. Its translation is CASSLRGHWGFRQPQHF.

The chain uses TRBV20-1 and TRBJ1-5, with D perhaps matching TRBD1 (5 bases). Germline CDR1 is DFQATT and CDR2 is SNEGSKA (reference sequence). The length of the CDR3 is 15 residues. V lost 1 base and J 5 bases, leaving 15 bases between the germline ends. The chain's CDR3 is CSARVAGPIYQPQHF. The CDR3 coding sequence is TGCAGTGCTAGAGTCGCAGGGCCGATTTATCAGCCCCAGCATTTT.

This rearrangement joins TRBV11-1 to TRBJ2-3; TRBD2 aligns across 9 bases. The CDR3 is made up of 17 amino acids. Germline loops: CDR1 SGHAT, CDR2 FQDESV (reference sequence). V dropped 5 bases and J dropped 4; count of bases not matched to a gene: 13. The chain's CDR3 is CASSPRLAGMGADTQYF. CDR3 DNA: TGTGCCAGCAGCCCCCGGCTAGCGGGGATGGGCGCAGATACGCAGTATTTT.

V is TRBV12-3 or TRBV12-4 and J is TRBJ1-2, with 8 bases lining up with TRBD1. The CDR3 extends over 13 amino acids. V gave up 6 bases and J gave up 8 bases; unmatched junction bases: 8. CDR3 protein: CASSYGQGRGYTF. As DNA, the CDR3 is TGTGCCAGCAGCTACGGACAGGGTCGGGGCTACACCTTC.

This clonotype was seen repeatedly, ten times or more. The chain combines TRBV18 with TRBJ1-5; D is unclear. With 1 base removed from V and 2 bases from J, the gap between germline ends came to 12 bases. CDR3 length: 16 residues. CDR1 is KGHSH and CDR2 is LQKENI in the germline V gene. The DNA of the CDR3 is TGTGCCAGCTCACCACTTAGTACAGTAGGCAATCAGCCCCAGCATTTT. Encoded protein: CASSPLSTVGNQPQHF.

V and J are TRBV28 and TRBJ1-2; no clear D gene. Germline assignment: CDR1 MDHEN and CDR2 SYDVKM. This CDR3 is 15 amino acids long. The germline V and J ends were trimmed by 2 bases and 2 bases, with 12 bases remaining between them. In DNA, the CDR3 is TGTGCCAGCAGTTTAGGCGGGGTGGGCAACTATGGCTACACCTTC. This sequence encodes CASSLGGVGNYGYTF.

This clonotype was detected many times. The chain employs TRBV6-5 and TRBJ2-3; D gene unclear. The CDR3 contains 14 residues. Germline assignment: CDR1 MNHEY and CDR2 SVGAGI. V dropped 8 bases and J dropped 6 bases, with 18 bases sitting between them. The CDR3 region has the DNA TGTGCCAGCGCCCGAGGCAACTCAGGCGATACGCAGTATTTT. Translated, it gives CASARGNSGDTQYF.

This clonotype showed up just a few times. This rearrangement joins TRBV18 to TRBJ2-1, with no clear D. The CDR3 spans 15 residues. V was shortened by 2 bases and J by 5 bases, with 13 bases between the two germline ends. Germline V CDR1 and CDR2: KGHSH, LQKENI. DNA for the CDR3: TGTGCCAGCTCACCAGGTGTGGTCCCTCACAATGAGCAGTTCTTC. Residues: CASSPGVVPHNEQFF.

This clonotype was counted at least ten times. CDR3 DNA: TGCAGTGCTAGGGCCAGGGGGCAGCAGCCCCAGCATTTT. Translation gives CSARARGQQPQHF. V usage is TRBV20-1 and J usage is TRBJ1-5, with 8 bases aligning to TRBD1. Germline CDR1 is DFQATT and CDR2 is SNEGSKA (reference sequence). Trimming cost V 3 bases and J 7 bases; bases outside gene matches: 5. The length of the CDR3 is 13 residues.

There are many counts of this clonotype. The V gene is TRBV28, the J gene TRBJ2-7; no firm D call. Germline V lookup: CDR1 MDHEN, CDR2 SYDVKM. The CDR3 totals 13 residues. Trimming took off 5 bases at V and 1 base at J, with 9 bases between the two ends. CDR3 bases: TGTGCCAGCAGTGAGCCCAGTTCCTACGAGCAGTACTTC. It encodes CASSEPSSYEQYF.

At least ten counts were recorded for this clonotype. The CDR3 DNA follows: TGTGCCAGCACCTTTCTCGATCGGACGGGCGAAAAACTGTTTTTT. Protein: CASTFLDRTGEKLFF. This chain connects TRBV28 to TRBJ1-4, with D unclear. V lost 7 bases, J lost 8 bases, and 20 bases lay in between. Germline V gene lookup returns CDR1 MDHEN and CDR2 SYDVKM. This CDR3 contains 15 residues.